Listed below are T cell receptor beta chains from one sample, sequenced in a study of T-cell reconstitution after alpha-beta-depleted transplantation in children. MiXCR, run by TCRdb on the PCR reads, gives a single entry per CDR3 protein. This sample has over 450,000 distinct CDR3 sequences, with over 9.5% found just once. The input for sequencing was PBMCs, taken before TCRalphabeta/CD19-depleted stem cell transplant. Receptor source: a child aged 2-15 years with inherited bone marrow failure, due to receive a stem cell transplant. Each CDR3 is given with its conserved first and last residue. The order of the fields is J gene, V gene, D gene, clone size, CDR3 protein, CDR3 DNA. D genes are given only for firm matches. Some rows mark clone size as missing; the rest say once, few, many or name a class of expanded clone.

j_gene: TRBJ2-1
v_gene: TRBV14
d_gene: TRBD1
abundance: few
CDR3aa: CASSPGTGGATGHLYNEQFF
CDR3nt: TGTGCCAGCAGCCCCGGGACAGGGGGCGCGACGGGACATCTCTACAATGAGCAGTTCTTC

j_gene: TRBJ1-1
v_gene: TRBV20-1
d_gene: NA
abundance: many
CDR3aa: CSARDRQGHTEAFF
CDR3nt: TGCAGTGCTAGAGATCGGCAGGGGCACACTGAAGCTTTCTTT

j_gene: TRBJ2-3
v_gene: TRBV5-4
d_gene: NA
abundance: NA
CDR3aa: CASSGLVGAADTQYF
CDR3nt: TGTGCCAGCAGTGGCTTAGTGGGGGCCGCAGATACGCAGTATTTT

j_gene: TRBJ1-5
v_gene: TRBV6-2/TRBV6-3
d_gene: NA
abundance: NA
CDR3aa: CASSSAPFALGYNQPQHF
CDR3nt: TGTGCCAGCAGTTCCGCCCCCTTCGCCTTGGGATACAATCAGCCCCAGCATTTT

j_gene: TRBJ2-7
v_gene: TRBV4-2
d_gene: TRBD2
abundance: many
CDR3aa: CASSQGETSGSSYEQYF
CDR3nt: TGTGCCAGCAGCCAAGGGGAAACTAGCGGGTCCTCCTACGAGCAGTACTTC

j_gene: TRBJ2-7
v_gene: TRBV7-2
d_gene: NA
abundance: few
CDR3aa: CASSFYRSSYEQYF
CDR3nt: TGTGCCAGCAGCTTTTATAGGAGCTCCTACGAGCAGTACTTC

j_gene: TRBJ2-7
v_gene: TRBV3-1
d_gene: TRBD2
abundance: many
CDR3aa: CATTRVGAGGPYEQYF
CDR3nt: TGTGCCACTACTCGGGTCGGAGCGGGAGGCCCCTACGAGCAGTACTTC

j_gene: TRBJ2-2
v_gene: TRBV4-3
d_gene: NA
abundance: NA
CDR3aa: CASSPSTRTGELFF
CDR3nt: TGCGCCAGCAGCCCGTCTACCCGTACCGGGGAGCTGTTTTTT

j_gene: TRBJ2-7
v_gene: TRBV7-9
d_gene: NA
abundance: few
CDR3aa: CASSLSLGGAYEQYF
CDR3nt: TGTGCCAGCAGCTTAAGTTTGGGCGGTGCCTACGAGCAGTACTTC

j_gene: TRBJ1-5
v_gene: TRBV12-3/TRBV12-4
d_gene: NA
abundance: many
CDR3aa: CASSQTDSNQPQHF
CDR3nt: TGTGCCAGCAGTCAGACAGATAGCAATCAGCCCCAGCATTTT

j_gene: TRBJ2-7
v_gene: TRBV7-9
d_gene: NA
abundance: many
CDR3aa: CASSFISVYEQYF
CDR3nt: TGTGCCAGCAGCTTCATTTCAGTCTACGAGCAGTACTTC

j_gene: TRBJ2-3
v_gene: TRBV7-6
d_gene: TRBD2
abundance: many
CDR3aa: CASSSEPTGGHTDTQYF
CDR3nt: TGTGCCAGCAGCTCCGAACCGACGGGAGGCCACACAGATACGCAGTATTTT

j_gene: TRBJ1-1
v_gene: TRBV7-8
d_gene: NA
abundance: NA
CDR3aa: CASSRDPGTEAFF
CDR3nt: TGTGCCAGCAGCAGGGACCCGGGGACTGAAGCTTTCTTT

j_gene: TRBJ2-7
v_gene: TRBV7-2
d_gene: NA
abundance: NA
CDR3aa: CASSSSVGPLYEQYF
CDR3nt: TGTGCCAGCAGCTCCAGTGTGGGGCCCCTCTACGAGCAGTACTTC

j_gene: TRBJ1-1
v_gene: TRBV4-3
d_gene: NA
abundance: many
CDR3aa: CASSQTGGNTEAFF
CDR3nt: TGCGCCAGCAGCCAAACGGGGGGGAACACTGAAGCTTTCTTT

j_gene: TRBJ1-5
v_gene: TRBV19
d_gene: TRBD1
abundance: NA
CDR3aa: CASRRGHFGTGSFLNQPQHF
CDR3nt: TGTGCCAGTAGAAGGGGACATTTTGGGACAGGGTCGTTCCTCAATCAGCCCCAGCATTTT

j_gene: TRBJ1-1
v_gene: TRBV13
d_gene: NA
abundance: many
CDR3aa: CASSGGGLGNTEAFF
CDR3nt: TGTGCCAGCAGCGGGGGGGGCCTAGGGAACACTGAAGCTTTCTTT

j_gene: TRBJ2-1
v_gene: TRBV5-1
d_gene: NA
abundance: many
CDR3aa: CASSLAGGGVGYNEQFF
CDR3nt: TGCGCCAGCAGCTTGGCCGGAGGCGGGGTCGGCTACAATGAGCAGTTCTTC

j_gene: TRBJ2-2
v_gene: TRBV6-2/TRBV6-3
d_gene: NA
abundance: many
CDR3aa: CARLVRQPTGELFF
CDR3nt: TGTGCCAGACTTGTGCGACAACCTACCGGGGAGCTGTTTTTT

j_gene: TRBJ1-4
v_gene: TRBV4-3
d_gene: TRBD1
abundance: many
CDR3aa: CASSRDPGQGDEKLFF
CDR3nt: TGCGCCAGCAGCCGCGATCCGGGACAGGGGGATGAAAAACTGTTTTTT